A selection of T cell receptor beta chains follows, all from one sample in a study of blood T cell repertoires in COVID-19. Assay used: immunoSEQ multiplex PCR; TCRdb lists only in-frame clones, some missing. Here the sample spans about 140,000 clones, roughly 79% being singletons. Material for sequencing was peripheral blood. These receptors all stem from a human donor in a cohort sampled during active COVID-19. CDR3s include the opening cysteine and the closing phenylalanine or tryptophan. D genes are given only for firm matches. Clone size, where shown, is once, few, many, or a class for clones that have expanded.

D,V,J,size,CDR3,DNA
TRBD1,TRBV6-2/TRBV6-3,TRBJ2-7,-,CASSGQGSSYEQYF,TGTGCCAGCAGTGGACAGGGGAGCTCCTACGAGCAGTACTTC
-,TRBV7-2,TRBJ2-3,-,CASSYPSTDTDTQYF,TGTGCCAGCAGCTACCCTAGCACTGACACAGATACGCAGTATTTT
-,TRBV5-4,TRBJ1-5,-,CASCPLGGALDQPQHF,TGTGCCAGCTGCCCCTTAGGAGGGGCTCTGGATCAGCCCCAGCATTTT
TRBD1,TRBV10-3,TRBJ1-2,-,CAIRGTGSDGYTF,TGTGCCATCAGAGGGACAGGGTCGGACGGCTACACCTTC
-,TRBV7-9,TRBJ1-3,-,CASSYLTQVSGNTIYF,TGTGCCAGCAGCTACCTGACCCAGGTGTCTGGAAACACCATATATTTT
TRBD1,TRBV19,TRBJ1-2,-,CATRDRVVYGYTF,TGTGCCACCCGGGACAGGGTAGTCTATGGCTACACCTTC
-,TRBV7-7,TRBJ2-2,-,CASSSQGTGELFF,TGTGCCAGCAGCTCACAGGGTACCGGGGAGCTGTTTTTT
TRBD1,TRBV6-1,TRBJ1-1,-,CASSEWTGANTEAFF,TGTGCCAGCAGTGAGTGGACAGGGGCGAACACTGAAGCTTTCTTT
-,TRBV29-1,TRBJ2-7,-,CSVEAGGGYEQYF,TGCAGCGTTGAAGCAGGGGGAGGCTACGAGCAGTACTTC
TRBD1,TRBV18,TRBJ2-7,-,CASSPTGLSYEQYF,TGTGCCAGCTCGCCGACAGGGTTATCCTACGAGCAGTACTTC
-,TRBV20-1,TRBJ2-4,-,CSASFRQGRAKNIQYF,TGCAGTGCTAGTTTCCGTCAGGGGCGAGCCAAAAACATTCAGTACTTC
-,TRBV19,TRBJ1-5,-,CASSTSQTAGQPQHF,TGTGCCAGTAGTACCAGCCAAACGGCGGGTCAGCCCCAGCATTTT
TRBD2,TRBV5-1,TRBJ2-7,few,CASSLAGLAHSYEQYF,TGCGCCAGCAGCTTGGCTGGACTAGCACACTCCTACGAGCAGTACTTC
-,TRBV18,TRBJ2-2,-,CASSQGRDFTGELFF,TGTGCCAGCTCCCAGGGGCGAGATTTCACCGGGGAGCTGTTTTTT
TRBD2,TRBV6-2/TRBV6-3,TRBJ2-3,-,CASSTPLPGRFDTQYF,TGTGCCAGCAGCACACCCCTCCCCGGGAGGTTTGATACGCAGTATTTT
-,TRBV20-1,TRBJ2-1,-,CSASMRRVRLNEQFF,TGCAGTGCTAGTATGCGGCGGGTCCGGCTCAATGAGCAGTTCTTC
TRBD1,TRBV7-2,TRBJ2-7,-,CASSSGQGAYEQYF,TGTGCCAGCAGCTCGGGACAGGGGGCTTACGAGCAGTACTTC